This TCR beta chain was captured by sequencing in a study of T cell responses to AZD1222 COVID-19 vaccine. Study observations and caveats: Females made up more of the donors, who were largely white British, and clonal diversity may have come out too low. Among spike-specific TCRs, nearly half reportedly target unmutated variant regions. Compared with day 0, the breadth and depth of the Spike-specific TCR repertoire rose significantly after two doses of AZD1222.

Notes on this clone: Antigen specificity is unknown.

Assay used: immunoSEQ multiplex PCR; TCRdb lists only in-frame clones, some missing. The data show more than 140,000 clones, with roughly 88% seen just once and approximately 3.1% held by the top ten. The CDR3 is 11 residues long. The germline V gene has CDR1 GTSNPN and CDR2 SVGIG (reference sequence). The V gene lost 5 bases and the J gene lost 5 bases, with 10 bases spanning the gap. The sequencing here drew on peripheral blood, taken on day 0 of MenACWY control vaccination. The chain links TRBV30 to TRBJ2-7, with D uncertain. The clonotype originates from an adult in good health. The CDR3 nucleotides read TGTGCCTGGTCGGATTCGAACGAGCAGTACTTC. This gives the protein CAWSDSNEQYF.